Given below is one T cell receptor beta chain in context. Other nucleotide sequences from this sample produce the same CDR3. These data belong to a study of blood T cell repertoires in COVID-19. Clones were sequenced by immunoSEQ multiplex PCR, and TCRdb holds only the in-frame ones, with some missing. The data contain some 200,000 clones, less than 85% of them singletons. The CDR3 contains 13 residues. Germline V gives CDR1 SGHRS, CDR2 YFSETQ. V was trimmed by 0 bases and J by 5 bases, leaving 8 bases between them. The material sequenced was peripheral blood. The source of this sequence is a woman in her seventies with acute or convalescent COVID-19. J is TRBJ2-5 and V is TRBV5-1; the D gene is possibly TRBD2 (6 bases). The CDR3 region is CASSLGAGETQYF. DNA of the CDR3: TGCGCCAGCAGCTTGGGGGCGGGGGAGACCCAGTACTTC.